This TCR beta chain was retrieved from a study of cytomegalovirus exposure and HLA in healthy donors. Across the whole study: Later, an analysis reported that the approximately 120 validation repertoires had used the same platform as the approximately 660 first-cohort repertoires. Study-wide points: One later analysis, an examination of the 100 to 150 validation repertoires, found that first-cohort TCR clusters tended to co-occur in them. Specific recognition of CMV antigens was confirmed in vitro for three chains (all CMV-associated).

Measured with immunoSEQ multiplex PCR; TCRdb has only the in-frame clones, and not every one. There are about 280,000 clones in the sample; around 87% occur only once, and over 0.85% lies in the top ten. With respect to this clone: Antigen: not known.

It was the approximately 120-subject validation cohort, separate from the roughly 700-subject first cohort, to which the donors belonged. The germline gives CDR1 MGHRA, CDR2 YSYEKL. CDR3 size: 16 residues. V was cut by 1 base and J by 0 bases, with 10 bases left in between. Material: PBMCs. This sequence originates from a woman aged 18-29 years in good health and CMV-seronegative. V and J are TRBV4-1 and TRBJ2-1, with D perhaps matching TRBD1 (5 bases). This CDR3 reads CASSQGGRGSYNEQFF. For the CDR3, the DNA is TGCGCCAGCAGCCAAGGGGGTAGGGGCTCCTACAATGAGCAGTTCTTC.